A single T cell receptor (beta chain) is shown here with its context. Its antigen remains unknown. The entry originates in a study of beta chain features in type 1 diabetes. Whole-study findings and limits: TCRB CDR3s were moderately but significantly shorter in Type 1 diabetes patients in all four CD4+ subsets.

Germline V gene data show CDR1 as LGHNA and CDR2 as YSLEER. The CDR3 length is 14 residues. Trimming pared 0 bases from V and 7 bases from J, leaving 10 bases between. The isolated RNA, all of it, was reverse transcribed, so expressed TCRB transcripts were what got sequenced. Repertoires were generated with immunoSEQ multiplex PCR, while TCRdb's copy carries only in-frame clones and drops some. The table lists 900,000 or so clones, about a sixth of them singletons. This TCR came from a young woman in good health. The chain combines TRBV4-3 with TRBJ1-5; the D is unclear. Sequencing used naive CD4+ T cells from blood. Here the CDR3 reads CASSQEWFGQPQHF. CDR3 DNA: TGCGCCAGCAGCCAAGAGTGGTTCGGACAGCCCCAGCATTTT.